This TCR beta chain originates from a study of T cell responses to AZD1222 COVID-19 vaccine. Here immunoSEQ multiplex PCR was the method, and the copy in TCRdb shows in-frame clones only, minus some. This sample yields 140,000 or so clones, of which 70% to 90% are seen a single time; roughly 3% belongs to the top ten. This TCR derives from an adult in good health. This sample comprised peripheral blood, obtained on day 0 of AZD1222 vaccination.

The CDR3 sequence is CASSQERQGGNQPQHF. CDR3 bases: TGCGCCAGCAGCCAAGAGCGACAGGGAGGCAATCAGCCCCAGCATTTT. The genes are TRBV4-3 and TRBJ1-5, with 7 nucleotides matching TRBD1. The CDR3 has 16 amino acids. Germline CDR1 LGHNA, CDR2 YSLEER. V was pared by 0 bases and J by 2 bases, with 4 bases of the junction left unmatched.